The T cell receptor (beta chain) described here comes from a study of T-cell memory formation after mild COVID-19. Whole-study context: Clusters of TCRs were largely donor specific. Study-level results: Some SARS-CoV-2-responding clones were already detected in memory before infection. Those CD4+ clones that contracted were mainly in CM and EM (CD8+ ones in EMRA). From day 15 to 85, contracting clones were balanced between CD4 and CD8, whereas later expanders leaned toward CD4+.

V was cut by 4 bases and J by 2 bases, with 12 bases left in between. Per germline, CDR1 SGDLS and CDR2 YYNGEE. The CDR3 consists of 14 residues. In this sample, this clonotype turned up a few times. Its antigen remains unknown. TCRdb redid the calling of the 5' RACE reads with MiXCR, one entry per CDR3 protein. The repertoire holds roughly 620,000 distinct CDR3 sequences, with 18% as singletons. The chain combines TRBV9 with TRBJ1-2; no firm D call. Specimen: PBMCs or a T cell subset sorted from them (not recorded which). This sequence was found in an adult woman who had mild COVID-19 (a few samples of this study predate the infection). Cell type and time point are not known. The CDR3 loop is CASSPRTINYGYTF. CDR3 DNA: TGTGCCAGCAGCCCCCGGACGATAAACTATGGCTACACCTTC.